These 21 T cell receptor beta chains came from one sample sequenced in a study of metastatic and nonmetastatic thyroid tumors. Using MiXCR, TCRdb re-called clones from the PCR reads. The sample records roughly 15,000 clones, 25% to 35% being singletons. All patients were treatment-naive before thyroid surgery. The specimen sequenced was tumor tissue. The source of these receptors is a male donor with papillary thyroid cancer or a benign thyroid nodule (not recorded which). Some clones in this sample may be carry-over from other donors' samples.

The chain employs TRBV7-3 and TRBJ2-1; perhaps D is TRBD1 or TRBD2 (6 bases each). CDR3 size: 15 residues. Germline loops: CDR1 SGHTA, CDR2 FQGTGA. V lost 5 bases and J 1 base, leaving 12 bases between the germline ends. This CDR3 reads CASSPVGGSYNEQFF. DNA of the CDR3: TGTGCCAGCAGCCCCGTAGGGGGGTCCTACAATGAGCAGTTCTTC.

The V and J genes are TRBV5-1 and TRBJ1-3; 7 bases line up with TRBD1. CDR3 length: 14 residues. Per germline, CDR1 SGHRS and CDR2 YFSETQ. V was pared by 4 bases and J by 2 bases, with 3 bases of the junction left unmatched. This chain's CDR3 is CASSMTGTGNTIYF. The CDR3 DNA follows: TGCGCCAGCAGCATGACAGGGACTGGAAACACCATATATTTT. Supplemented by reference TRBV5-1 and TRBJ1-3, the full variable domain reads KAGVTQTPRYLIKTRGQQVTLSCSPISGHRSVSWYQQTPGQGLQFLFEYFSETQRNKGNFPGRFSGRQFSNSRSEMNVSTLELGDSALYLCASSMTGTGNTIYFGEGSWLTVV.

V and J are TRBV20-1 and TRBJ2-7, with a tentative D call TRBD2 (6 bases). Trimming stripped 0 bases from V and 7 bases from J, with 19 bases between. The germline gives CDR1 DFQATT, CDR2 SNEGSKA (reference sequence). The CDR3 length is 15 residues. CDR3 residues: CSARDPTSYLGEQYF. The DNA of the CDR3 is TGCAGTGCTAGAGATCCGACTAGTTATCTTGGGGAGCAGTACTTC.

In this sample, this clone turned up many times. The V call is TRBV11-1, the J call TRBJ2-4, with D perhaps matching TRBD2 (7 bases). This CDR3 spans 14 amino acids. V was cut by 5 bases and J by 7 bases, with 15 bases left in between. Germline V gene data show CDR1 as SGHAT and CDR2 as FQDESV (reference sequence). CDR3 in DNA: TGTGCCAGCAGCCCCCCGGGGGGCATTAACATTCAGTACTTC. As protein: CASSPPGGINIQYF.

This clone is medium-sized (0.01 to 0.1%). The chain employs TRBV27 and TRBJ1-2; TRBD1 matches 8 bases. Germline CDR1 is MNHEY and CDR2 is SMNVEV (reference sequence). V lost 6 bases to trimming and J lost 8 bases; unmatched junction nucleotides: 8. The CDR3 length is 13 residues. CDR3 loop: CASRPDRVQGYTF. The CDR3 nucleotides are TGTGCCAGCAGACCGGACAGGGTTCAGGGCTACACCTTC.

The chain employs TRBV20-1 and TRBJ1-5; D might be TRBD1 (5 bases). The CDR3 runs 12 residues. CDR1 is DFQATT and CDR2 is SNEGSKA in the germline V gene (reference sequence). V lost 5 bases, J lost 5 bases, and 10 bases lay in between. CDR3 amino acids: CSAGKGHQPQHF. The CDR3 bases are TGCAGTGCTGGGAAGGGACATCAGCCCCAGCATTTT.

The sample holds many counts of this clone. This may be a read error, as it is one base from a much larger clone. Here the CDR3 omits its conserved ending phenylalanine or tryptophan, so a read error is the likely source. The chain uses TRBV15 and TRBJ2-4; D uncertain. Germline V gives CDR1 LNHNV, CDR2 YYDKDF (reference sequence). The CDR3 length is 13 residues. V was cut by 3 bases and J by 3 bases, with 6 bases left in between. The CDR3 DNA reads TGTGCCACCAGCAGCCCGGGCAAAAACATTCAGTACCTC. Translated: CATSSPGKNIQYL.

Notes on this clone: No DNA is shown, since the ends of the CDR3 on it are uncertain; the CDR3 is the one TCRdb lists. The V and J genes are TRBV7-5 and TRBJ2-3. TRBV7-5 is a documented pseudogene. Including both end residues, the CDR3 is 17 amino acids long. This chain's CDR3 is CTSVPAVLARGTDTQYF.

This rearrangement joins TRBV2 to TRBJ2-7, with a tentative D call TRBD1 (6 bases). Germline V gives CDR1 SNHLY, CDR2 FYNNEI. V gave up 2 bases and J gave up 6 bases, with 11 bases separating them. The CDR3 is made up of 13 amino acids. DNA of the CDR3: TGTGCCAGCAGTGAAAGGGCAGGGGTCGAGCAGTACTTC. It encodes CASSERAGVEQYF.

The V call is TRBV5-5, the J call TRBJ2-7, with a possible D match to TRBD1 (6 bases). Germline CDR1 SGHKS, CDR2 YYEKEE (reference sequence). This CDR3 has 15 amino acids. V lost 2 bases and J lost 0, with 12 bases in between. The CDR3 DNA reads as TGTGCCAGCAGCTTCCGACAGGATAGCTCCTACGAGCAGTACTTC. As protein: CASSFRQDSSYEQYF.

This clone was detected many times. This chain connects TRBV3-1 to TRBJ1-6; no definite D call. Germline CDR1 and CDR2: LGHDT and YNNKEL (reference sequence). The V end lost 2 bases, the J end lost 2 bases, and 16 bases lay between the germline ends. The length of the CDR3 is 18 residues. CDR3 region: CASSQTVLADPYNSPLHF. In DNA form, the CDR3 reads TGTGCCAGCAGCCAAACAGTTCTGGCAGACCCCTATAATTCACCCCTCCACTTT.

By share, this clone ranks as medium-sized. This chain uses TRBV24-1 with TRBJ2-2, with TRBD1 matching 7 bases. Germline CDR1 KGHDR, CDR2 SFDVKD. The trim removed 7 bases at V and 5 bases at J, leaving 3 bases unmatched. This CDR3 is built from 13 residues. CDR3: CATSRQGTGELFF. In DNA form, the CDR3 reads TGTGCCACCAGCCGACAGGGAACCGGGGAGCTGTTTTTT.

This clone ranks as large. CDR3 sequence reads: CASSDRGNIQYF. CDR3 bases: TGTGCCAGCAGCGACAGGGGAAACATTCAGTACTTC. The rearrangement links TRBV2 to TRBJ2-4, with TRBD1 identical over 8 bases. The CDR3 spans 12 residues. CDR1 SNHLY and CDR2 FYNNEI come from the germline V gene. Unmatched junction bases numbered 1, after V lost 6 bases and J lost 6 bases.

This clone was observed at least ten times. The V gene is TRBV6-1, the J gene TRBJ1-1, with 7 bases matching TRBD1. The V gene's germline CDR1 is MNHNS and CDR2 SASEGT. With 11 bases clipped from V and 5 bases from J, the junction kept 8 bases outside the gene matches. The CDR3 has 12 amino acids. CDR3 in amino acids: CAGSDRATEAFF. In DNA, the CDR3 is TGTGCCGGCTCAGACAGGGCGACTGAAGCTTTCTTT.

The chain employs TRBV18 and TRBJ2-7; TRBD2 aligns across 8 bases. CDR3 length: 15 residues. V lost 5 bases to trimming and J lost 4 bases; unmatched junction nucleotides: 10. Germline V CDR1 and CDR2: KGHSH, LQKENI. In DNA, the CDR3 is TGTGCCAGCTCAGCCCCCGGGACTAGTCATTACGAGCAGTACTTC. Protein: CASSAPGTSHYEQYF.

This clone was picked up a small number of times. This chain joins TRBV28 and TRBJ2-7; D assignment may be TRBD1 or TRBD2 (5 bases each). V lost 5 bases, J lost 3 bases, and 23 bases lay in between. CDR3 length equals 17 residues. CDR1 and CDR2 (germline): MDHEN, SYDVKM. CDR3 amino acids: CASSHPPRTTRLYEQYF. The CDR3 region has the DNA TGTGCCAGCAGTCATCCCCCCCGGACAACTAGACTCTACGAGCAGTACTTC. The full variable domain, rest sourced from reference TRBV28 and TRBJ2-7, is DVKVTQSSRYLVKRTGEKVFLECVQDMDHENMFWYRQDPGLGLRLIYFSYDVKMKEKGDIPEGYSVSREKKERFSLILESASTNQTSMYLCASSHPPRTTRLYEQYFGPGTRLTVT.

This clone was seen only a few times. This rearrangement joins TRBV5-6 to TRBJ2-3; D remains unclear. Germline CDR1 SGHDT, CDR2 YYEEEE. V was clipped by 2 bases and J by 1 base, with 5 bases between them. There are 13 residues in the CDR3. CDR3 coding DNA: TGTGCCAGCAGCTTTTTGGGCACAGATACGCAGTATTTT. Protein sequence: CASSFLGTDTQYF.

The rearrangement uses TRBV11-2 and TRBJ1-6; D gene uncertain. Per germline, CDR1 SGHAT and CDR2 FQNNGV. V lost 2 bases and J lost 7, with 9 bases in between. The CDR3 spans 14 residues. The DNA of the CDR3 is TGTGCCAGCAGCTTAACGGGGTGGAATTCACCCCTCCACTTT. Its protein product is CASSLTGWNSPLHF. Filled out from reference TRBV11-2 and TRBJ1-6, the complete variable domain reads EAGVAQSPRYKIIEKRQSVAFWCNPISGHATLYWYQQILGQGPKLLIQFQNNGVVDDSQLPKDRFSAERLKGVDSTLKIQPAKLEDSAVYLCASSLTGWNSPLHFGNGTRLTVT.

This clone was observed at least ten times. One base away lies a much larger clone, so this may be a sequencing read error. Within the sample, other DNA sequences also encode this same CDR3. The chain is built from TRBV6-1 and TRBJ2-7, with 10 bases aligning to TRBD1. Germline CDR1 reads MNHNS; CDR2 reads SASEGT. The CDR3 length is 14 residues. The V gene end was trimmed by 5 bases and the J gene end by 7 bases; junction bases not matched to a gene: 8. The DNA for the CDR3 is TGTGCCAGCAGTAACCGACAGGGGGCGCGTGAGCAGTACTTC. Translating it yields CASSNRQGAREQYF.

This clone is deemed medium-sized (0.01 to 0.1%). The rearrangement links TRBV29-1 to TRBJ1-2; D gene unclear. Per the germline V gene, CDR1 is SQVTM and CDR2 is ANQGSEA. V was shortened by 6 bases and J by 5 bases, with 19 bases between the two germline ends. This CDR3 region has 14 residues. In DNA form, the CDR3 reads TGCAGCGTAGGATCCGGACGGACCTCTTATGGCTACACCTTC. Translation: CSVGSGRTSYGYTF.

This clone has at least ten counts. The chain is built from TRBV20-1 and TRBJ2-2; D is perhaps TRBD1 (6 bases). Germline values: CDR1 DFQATT, CDR2 SNEGSKA (reference sequence). The V end lost 0 bases, the J end lost 4 bases, and 12 bases lay between the germline ends. This CDR3 has 15 amino acids. Written as DNA, the CDR3 is TGCAGTGCTAGAGACGCCAGGGGAAGCACCGGGGAGCTGTTTTTT. This sequence encodes CSARDARGSTGELFF.